The 24 T cell receptor beta chains below were found in one sample sequenced in a study of CD8+ T cells in alopecia areata. Isolated RNA was reverse transcribed into cDNA used as the sequencing template. Method: immunoSEQ multiplex PCR; TCRdb's copy keeps in-frame clones and lacks some. The repertoire holds around 99,000 clones, roughly 84% seen once, with roughly 23% in the top ten. Treatment reported: oral pan-JAK inhibitor, 5-10 mg twice daily. Sequencing was performed on CD8+ T cells sorted from blood, taken at week 24, from a patient treated with tofacitinib. The receptors were sampled from a human donor with alopecia areata.

CDR3 protein: CASSDDTTDTQYF. The DNA of the CDR3 is TGCGCCAGCAGTGACGATACCACAGATACGCAGTATTTT. This sequence joins TRBV5-1 and TRBJ2-3; no definite D call. CDR3 length equals 13 residues. With 5 bases removed from V and 2 bases from J, the gap between germline ends came to 9 bases. CDR1 and CDR2 (germline): SGHRS, YFSETQ. Full variable domain (remainder filled in from reference TRBV5-1 and TRBJ2-3): KAGVTQTPRYLIKTRGQQVTLSCSPISGHRSVSWYQQTPGQGLQFLFEYFSETQRNKGNFPGRFSGRQFSNSRSEMNVSTLELGDSALYLCASSDDTTDTQYFGPGTRLTVL.

The rearrangement joins TRBV5-4 to TRBJ1-3; tentative D call: TRBD1 (5 bases). CDR3 length: 14 amino acids. Germline CDR1 is SGHNT and CDR2 is YYREEE (reference sequence). Trimming removed 4 bases at V and 1 base at J, with 9 bases between. In nucleotides, the CDR3 is TGTGCCAGCAGCCCGGGGCCTTCTGGAAACACCATATATTTT. It is translated as CASSPGPSGNTIYF.

This clone is medium-sized. The rearrangement joins TRBV19 to TRBJ2-2, with 7 bases identical to TRBD1. Germline CDR1 LNHDA, CDR2 SQIVND (reference sequence). The CDR3 runs 14 residues. Losses at the gene ends were 6 bases for V and 6 bases for J; bases not matched to a gene: 7. CDR3 protein: CASRQGTGAGELFF. The CDR3 region has the DNA TGTGCCAGTAGACAGGGGACGGGTGCCGGGGAGCTGTTTTTT.

The V gene is TRBV4-1, the J gene TRBJ2-7, with a tentative D call TRBD1 (5 bases). The CDR3 is 15 amino acids. V lost 4 bases to trimming and J lost 5 bases, with 18 bases between them. Germline values: CDR1 MGHRA, CDR2 YSYEKL. The CDR3 bases are TGCGCCAGCAGCCTATCGCAGGGAACCTTCGACGAGCAGTACTTC. Its translation: CASSLSQGTFDEQYF.

The chain recombines TRBV2 with TRBJ1-5; TRBD1 is a possible D gene (5 bases). The CDR3 contains 12 residues. V gave up 4 bases and J gave up 10 bases, with 11 bases separating them. Germline values: CDR1 SNHLY, CDR2 FYNNEI. The DNA for the CDR3 is TGTGCCAGCAGTGGGGGGACCTTTCCCCAGCATTTT. As protein: CASSGGTFPQHF. Based on the CDR3 plus reference TRBV2 and TRBJ1-5, the full variable domain is EPEVTQTPSHQVTQMGQEVILRCVPISNHLYFYWYRQILGQKVEFLVSFYNNEISEKSEIFDDQFSVERPDGSNFTLKIRSTKLEDSAMYFCASSGGTFPQHFGDGTRLSIL.

V usage is TRBV5-4 and J usage is TRBJ2-3, with D hard to call. Trimming left V 2 bases short and J 0 bases short, with 10 bases between. The germline V gene has CDR1 SGHNT and CDR2 YYREEE (reference sequence). The CDR3 is made up of 15 amino acids. CDR3 nucleotides: TGTGCCAGCAGCTTTAGGTACAGCAGCACAGATACGCAGTATTTT. Its protein is CASSFRYSSTDTQYF.

The chain joins TRBV29-1 to TRBJ2-1; D gene uncertain. Trimming took off 3 bases at V and 5 bases at J, with 8 bases between the two ends. The V gene's germline CDR1 is SQVTM and CDR2 ANQGSEA. The CDR3 is 12 amino acids. Written as DNA, the CDR3 is TGCAGCGTTGATAAAGGGCACAATGAGCAGTTCTTC. Its translation: CSVDKGHNEQFF.

On this clone: An end of the junction does not agree with germline; a read error may underlie this. The genes are TRBV7-9 and TRBJ2-1, with no clear D. Germline CDR1 SEHNR, CDR2 FQNEAQ (reference sequence). The CDR3 length is 16 residues. The CDR3 coding sequence is TGTGCCAGCAGCTGGGGTAGGCAGGTCTCCTCCAATGAGCAGTTCTTC. The encoded protein is CASSWGRQVSSNEQFF.

This clone was detected only a few times. This chain links TRBV4-3 with TRBJ2-7; 9 nucleotides match TRBD2. The junction had 9 bases not matched to a gene; V was cut back by 6 bases and J by 3 bases. CDR3 length equals 15 residues. Germline CDR1 reads LGHNA; CDR2 reads YSLEER. The CDR3 region is CASSRSASGNYEQYF. CDR3 in DNA: TGCGCCAGCAGTCGTTCGGCTAGCGGGAACTACGAGCAGTACTTC.

This sequence joins TRBV7-3 and TRBJ2-1, with D maybe TRBD1 (5 bases). Trimming removed 5 bases at V and 9 bases at J, with 23 bases between. CDR1 is SGHTA and CDR2 is FQGTGA in the germline V gene. The CDR3 is 16 residues long. As DNA, the CDR3 is TGTGCCAGCAGCCCCGCCCAGGCCTTACAGGCTAGTGAGCAGTTCTTC. This encodes CASSPAQALQASEQFF.

J is TRBJ1-4 and V is TRBV10-2; D remains unclear. This CDR3 is built from 14 residues. Germline V lookup: CDR1 WSHSY, CDR2 SAAADI. Trimming pared 5 bases from V and 5 bases from J, leaving 12 bases between. The CDR3 DNA reads TGCGCCAGCAGTATTTCAGCGGCCAATGAAAAACTGTTTTTT. Translating it yields CASSISAANEKLFF.

This clone was picked up one time. The chain combines TRBV27 with TRBJ1-1; the D is unclear. CDR1 and CDR2 (germline): MNHEY, SMNVEV (reference sequence). Deletions cut 6 bases from V and 1 base from J, with 3 bases between. The CDR3 loop spans 11 amino acids. The CDR3 loop is CASRRNTEAFF. As DNA, the CDR3 is TGTGCCAGCAGGAGGAACACTGAAGCTTTCTTT.

The gene calls are TRBV4-3 and TRBJ2-7, with unresolved D. CDR3 length equals 13 residues. The V end lost 0 bases, the J end lost 6 bases, and 9 bases lay between the germline ends. Germline V gives CDR1 LGHNA, CDR2 YSLEER. CDR3 protein: CASSQDWGSEQYF. The CDR3 DNA is TGCGCCAGCAGCCAAGATTGGGGTAGCGAGCAGTACTTC.

The chain's CDR3 is CASSEGLAGGQGTQYF. CDR3 in DNA: TGTGCCAGCAGCGAGGGACTAGCGGGGGGCCAGGGGACCCAGTACTTC. The chain carries TRBV7-2 and TRBJ2-5; 15 nucleotides line up with TRBD2. CDR1 is SGHTA, CDR2 FQGNSA, per germline. CDR3 length: 16 amino acids. Trimming took 5 bases from V and 7 from J; bases not matched to a gene: 8.

V gene TRBV13 combines with J gene TRBJ2-5; D is perhaps TRBD1 or TRBD2 (5 bases each). Germline assignment: CDR1 PRHDT and CDR2 FYEKMQ (reference sequence). The CDR3 covers 13 residues. V lost 5 bases, J lost 2 bases, and 9 bases lay in between. CDR3 DNA: TGTGCCAGCAGCCGGGGCCTACAAGAGACCCAGTACTTC. As protein: CASSRGLQETQYF. The variable domain in full, with the rest retrieved from reference TRBV13 and TRBJ2-5, is AAGVIQSPRHLIKEKRETATLKCYPIPRHDTVYWYQQGPGQDPQFLISFYEKMQSDKGSIPDRFSAQQFSDYHSELNMSSLELGDSALYFCASSRGLQETQYFGPGTRLLVL.

This chain links TRBV5-6 with TRBJ2-3, with D maybe TRBD2 (5 bases). The CDR3 runs 14 residues. V was clipped by 0 bases and J by 4 bases, with 9 bases between them. Germline V gene sequence: CDR1 SGHDT, CDR2 YYEEEE. CDR3 sequence: CASSLAGSPDTQYF. In DNA form, the CDR3 reads TGTGCCAGCAGCTTGGCGGGGTCCCCAGATACGCAGTATTTT.

The genes are TRBV7-2 and TRBJ2-1; 11 nucleotides align to TRBD2. The CDR3 runs to 15 residues. V shed 5 bases, J shed 3 bases, and the junction held 3 bases outside the gene matches. Germline V gives CDR1 SGHTA, CDR2 FQGNSA. In DNA, the CDR3 is TGTGCCAGCAGCCTTAGCGGGGGGGACTACAATGAGCAGTTCTTC. Translating it yields CASSLSGGDYNEQFF.

The V gene is TRBV5-6, the J gene TRBJ2-5; D is unresolved. The CDR3 runs 14 residues. The V end lost 2 bases, the J end lost 7 bases, and 15 bases lay between the germline ends. Germline CDR1 and CDR2: SGHDT and YYEEEE. The CDR3 DNA reads TGTGCCAGCAGCTTTGTCGACTTCCTGGGGACCCAGTACTTC. It codes for CASSFVDFLGTQYF.

J is TRBJ2-3 and V is TRBV4-1, with TRBD1 matching 8 bases. Germline V gives CDR1 MGHRA, CDR2 YSYEKL. J was trimmed by 2 bases and V by 4 bases; bases with no gene match: 11. This CDR3 spans 17 amino acids. The CDR3 is CASSLVGGQEVTDTQYF. CDR3 bases: TGCGCCAGCAGCCTCGTAGGGGGACAGGAGGTCACAGATACGCAGTATTTT.

This clone has just a few counts. The rearrangement joins TRBV14 to TRBJ2-3; no firm D call. The CDR3 is 16 amino acids. Germline CDR1 and CDR2: SGHDN and FVKESK. V lost 0 bases and J 2 bases, leaving 12 bases between the germline ends. CDR3 sequence: CASSQEVTVSTDTQYF. CDR3 coding DNA: TGTGCCAGCAGCCAAGAAGTAACAGTATCCACAGATACGCAGTATTTT.

This chain joins TRBV7-9 and TRBJ2-5, with 9 bases that match TRBD2. After removal of 2 bases from V and 2 bases from J, the junction contained 6 bases not matched to a gene. Germline CDR1 is SEHNR and CDR2 is FQNEAQ (reference sequence). This CDR3 region has 16 residues. The CDR3 coding sequence is TGTGCCAGCAGCTTACAACTAGCGGGCCCACAAGAGACCCAGTACTTC. Residues: CASSLQLAGPQETQYF. The full variable domain, with the rest looked up from reference TRBV7-9 and TRBJ2-5, is DTGVSQNPRHKITKRGQNVTFRCDPISEHNRLYWYRQTLGQGPEFLTYFQNEAQLEKSRLLSDRFSAERPKGSFSTLEIQRTEQGDSAMYLCASSLQLAGPQETQYFGPGTRLLVL.

This chain connects TRBV4-2 to TRBJ2-1; D is uncertain. The CDR3 loop spans 13 amino acids. Trimming left V 2 bases short and J 8 bases short, with 10 bases between. Looked up from germline, CDR1 is LGHNA and CDR2 is YNFKEQ. The CDR3, as DNA: TGTGCCAGCAGCCAAAATCCCAGCGATGAGCAGTTCTTC. As protein: CASSQNPSDEQFF.

The table lists this clone with a few counts. The chain carries TRBV4-1 and TRBJ2-1; 8 positions match TRBD1. This CDR3 has 14 amino acids. V dropped 0 bases and J dropped 15; count of bases not matched to a gene: 10. Germline CDR1 MGHRA, CDR2 YSYEKL. The CDR3 loop reads CASSQEGGQVVGFF. CDR3 nucleotide sequence: TGCGCCAGCAGCCAAGAAGGGGGACAGGTAGTCGGGTTCTTC.

V is TRBV10-2 and J is TRBJ2-4, with D unclear. The V gene lost 7 bases and the J gene lost 4 bases, with 20 bases spanning the gap. Germline assignment: CDR1 WSHSY and CDR2 SAAADI. CDR3 length: 16 residues. The CDR3 nucleotides are TGCGCCAGCAAAACTTCCGATACTGGACCAAAAAACATTCAGTACTTC. Its protein product is CASKTSDTGPKNIQYF.